The 3 T cell receptor beta chains reported below all come from one sample, sequenced in a study of blood T cell repertoires in COVID-19. Data came from immunoSEQ multiplex PCR; TCRdb stores just in-frame clones and leaves some out. Altogether just under 350,000 clones are present, around 83% being singletons, with the ten largest covering 2.5% to 3%. Material for sequencing was peripheral blood. The receptors originated from a man aged 30 to 45 with active or convalescent COVID-19.

This chain uses TRBV2 with TRBJ1-1; 8 bases are a match to TRBD1. The CDR3 covers 15 residues. From germline, CDR1 is SNHLY and CDR2 FYNNEI. The V segment lost 4 bases and the J segment 5 bases; nucleotides outside the gene matches: 9. The CDR3 sequence is CASSGTGSYGTEAFF. Here the CDR3 DNA reads TGTGCCAGCAGTGGGACAGGGTCGTATGGGACTGAAGCTTTCTTT.

The rearrangement links TRBV3-1 (or the pseudogene TRBV3-2) to TRBJ2-5; 13 bases are shared with TRBD2. The CDR3 spans 17 residues. Germline V gene sequence: CDR1 LGHDT, CDR2 YNNKEL (reference sequence). Unmatched junction bases numbered 10, after V lost 4 bases and J lost 5 bases. CDR3 loop: CASSRRTSGGTGETQYF. CDR3 DNA: TGTGCCAGCAGCCGGCGGACTAGCGGGGGAACAGGGGAGACCCAGTACTTC.

The chain carries TRBV3-1 (or the pseudogene TRBV3-2) and TRBJ2-7; 13 positions agree with TRBD2. This CDR3 comprises 18 residues. Germline V lookup: CDR1 LGHDT, CDR2 YNNKEL (reference sequence). V shed 4 bases and J 7 bases; nucleotides not matched to a gene: 16. The CDR3 DNA reads as TGTGCCAGCAGCCCGGGGACTAGCGGGGCATTCCCCTCTACGGAGCAGTACTTC. Translation gives CASSPGTSGAFPSTEQYF.